The T cell receptor beta chain described here comes from a study of tumor T cells in aggressive B-cell lymphoma. The CDR3 loop spans 17 amino acids. Germline V gene sequence: CDR1 MNHEY, CDR2 SMNVEV (reference sequence). The V gene end was trimmed by 2 bases and the J gene end by 5 bases; junction bases not matched to a gene: 11. Clones were sequenced by immunoSEQ multiplex PCR, and TCRdb holds only the in-frame ones, with some missing. The sample has thousands of clones; around 95% are singletons. The sequenced sample consisted of tumor tissue. The genes are TRBV27 and TRBJ1-1; 10 nucleotides match TRBD1. The source of this sequence is an adult with diffuse large B cell lymphoma. CDR3 region: CASSLATGQGLGTEAFF. In nucleotides, the CDR3 is TGTGCCAGCAGTTTAGCGACGGGACAGGGGCTGGGTACTGAAGCTTTCTTT.